This passage covers 7 T cell receptor beta chains from one sample sequenced in a study of T cell repertoires in cytomegalovirus infection. No cognate antigen is known for these TCRs. One entry per CDR3 protein, called by TCRdb with MiXCR from the reads. The sample consists of about 330,000 distinct CDR3 sequences, about 35% of them appearing once. Sequenced here: cultured PBMCs, sampled from culture after CMV antigen stimulation. These receptors all come from a human donor in good health (CMV status not recorded). Some clones in this sample may be carry-over from other donors' samples.

The chain carries TRBV11-2 and TRBJ1-2; D not certain. This CDR3 is built from 11 residues. V gave up 6 bases and J gave up 1 base, with 3 bases separating them. Germline values: CDR1 SGHAT, CDR2 FQNNGV. DNA of the CDR3: TGTGCCAGCAGATTTAACTATGGCTACACCTTC. Translation gives CASRFNYGYTF.

CDR3 nucleotides: TGCAGTGCTAGAGCTCAGGGGGCTGCGTCTATCGTCGAGCAGTACTTC. Amino acid sequence: CSARAQGAASIVEQYF. The rearrangement uses TRBV20-1 and TRBJ2-7; 8 bases agree with TRBD1. Germline CDR1 reads DFQATT; CDR2 reads SNEGSKA (reference sequence). After removal of 1 base from V and 6 bases from J, the junction contained 14 bases not matched to a gene. The CDR3 is made up of 16 amino acids.

The CDR3 loop is CASSQGQGSNQPQHF. The CDR3 DNA sequence: TGTGCCAGCAGTCAGGGGCAAGGGAGCAATCAGCCCCAGCATTTT. The chain is built from TRBV6-5 and TRBJ1-5; possibly TRBD1 for D (6 bases). V lost 5 bases, J lost 1 base, and 12 bases lay in between. Germline lookup yields CDR1 MNHEY and CDR2 SVGAGI. The CDR3 length is 15 residues.

The gene calls are TRBV12-3 or TRBV12-4 and TRBJ2-3, with TRBD2 matching over 10 bases. J lost 6 bases, V lost 5 bases, and 17 bases had no gene match. The CDR3 runs to 18 residues. The CDR3 DNA is TGTGCCAGCAGTAATTCCGGGACTAGCGTACTCGGAGGGGATACGCAGTATTTT. This encodes CASSNSGTSVLGGDTQYF.

The CDR3 DNA follows: TGCAGTGCGTCGACTAGCGGGGGGCGAGAGCAGTTCTTC. Amino acid sequence: CSASTSGGREQFF. The gene calls are TRBV20-1 and TRBJ2-1; the match to TRBD2 covers 13 bases. The CDR3 loop spans 13 amino acids. Germline V gene lookup returns CDR1 DFQATT and CDR2 SNEGSKA (reference sequence). V shed 6 bases and J 10 bases; nucleotides not matched to a gene: 6.

The V gene is TRBV15, the J gene TRBJ2-7; D may be TRBD2 (6 bases). Trimming stripped 2 bases from V and 4 bases from J, with 24 bases between. The CDR3 length is 18 residues. The germline V gene has CDR1 LNHNV and CDR2 YYDKDF (reference sequence). The CDR3 is CATSRSAGWGRERYEQYF. CDR3 nucleotide sequence: TGTGCCACCAGCAGAAGCGCTGGGTGGGGCCGGGAGAGATACGAGCAGTACTTC.

This clonotype was counted only a few times. This sequence joins TRBV5-6 and TRBJ2-7, with 9 bases matching TRBD1. Looked up from germline, CDR1 is SGHDT and CDR2 is YYEEEE. This CDR3 region has 15 residues. With 3 bases clipped from V and 4 bases from J, the junction kept 8 bases outside the gene matches. The DNA of the CDR3 is TGTGCCAGCAGCTCCCCCCGACAGGGGGGATACGAGCAGTACTTC. As protein: CASSSPRQGGYEQYF.